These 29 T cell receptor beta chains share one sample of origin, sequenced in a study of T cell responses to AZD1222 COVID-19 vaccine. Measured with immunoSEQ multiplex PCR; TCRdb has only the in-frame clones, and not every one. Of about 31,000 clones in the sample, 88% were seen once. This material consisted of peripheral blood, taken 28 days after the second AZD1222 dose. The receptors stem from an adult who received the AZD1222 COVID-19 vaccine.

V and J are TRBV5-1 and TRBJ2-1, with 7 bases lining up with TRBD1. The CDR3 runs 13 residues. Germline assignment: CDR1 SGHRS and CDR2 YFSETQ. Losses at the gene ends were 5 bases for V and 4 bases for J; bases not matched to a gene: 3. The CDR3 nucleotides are TGCGCCAGCAGGGGGACAGAATACAATGAGCAGTTCTTC. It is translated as CASRGTEYNEQFF.

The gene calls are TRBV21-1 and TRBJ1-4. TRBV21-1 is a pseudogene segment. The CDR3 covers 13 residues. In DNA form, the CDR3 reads TGTGCCAGCAGCAAGAAAAGGGATGGGAAACTGTTTTTT. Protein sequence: CASSKKRDGKLFF.

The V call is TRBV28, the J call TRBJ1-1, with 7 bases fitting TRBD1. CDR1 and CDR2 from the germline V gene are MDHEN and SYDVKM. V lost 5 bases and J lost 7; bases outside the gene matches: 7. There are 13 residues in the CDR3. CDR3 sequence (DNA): TGTGCCAGCAGTAGCACAGGGGCCGGTGAAGCTTTCTTT. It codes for CASSSTGAGEAFF.

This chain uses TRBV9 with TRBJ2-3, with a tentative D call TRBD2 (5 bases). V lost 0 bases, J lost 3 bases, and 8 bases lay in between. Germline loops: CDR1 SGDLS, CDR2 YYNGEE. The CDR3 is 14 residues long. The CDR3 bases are TGTGCCAGCAGCGTAGCTACTAGAACAGATACGCAGTATTTT. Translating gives CASSVATRTDTQYF.

The CDR3 sequence is CASTVPRGSPLHF. CDR3 DNA sequence: TGTGCCAGCACTGTACCCAGGGGTTCACCCCTCCACTTT. This chain joins TRBV7-9 and TRBJ1-6; TRBD1 is a possible D gene (6 bases). CDR3 length: 13 residues. Trimming left V 7 bases short and J 9 bases short, with 13 bases between. From germline, CDR1 is SEHNR and CDR2 FQNEAQ (reference sequence).

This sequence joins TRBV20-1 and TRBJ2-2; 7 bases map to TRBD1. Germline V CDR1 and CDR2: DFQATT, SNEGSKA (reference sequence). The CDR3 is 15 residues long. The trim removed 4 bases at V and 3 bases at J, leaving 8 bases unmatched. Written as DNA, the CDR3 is TGCAGTGCTAATGACCGGGACAGCTACACCGGGGAGCTGTTTTTT. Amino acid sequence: CSANDRDSYTGELFF.

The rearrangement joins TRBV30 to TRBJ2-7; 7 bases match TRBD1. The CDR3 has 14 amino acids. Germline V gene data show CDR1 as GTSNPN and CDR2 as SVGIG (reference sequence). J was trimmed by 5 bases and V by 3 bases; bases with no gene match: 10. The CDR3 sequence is CAWRSGTVTHEQYF. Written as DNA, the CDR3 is TGTGCCTGGAGGTCCGGGACAGTGACCCACGAGCAGTACTTC. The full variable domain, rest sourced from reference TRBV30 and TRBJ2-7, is SQTIHQWPATLVQPVGSPLSLECTVEGTSNPNLYWYRQAAGRGLQLLFYSVGIGQISSEVPQNLSASRPQDRQFILSSKKLLLSDSGFYLCAWRSGTVTHEQYFGPGTRLTVT.

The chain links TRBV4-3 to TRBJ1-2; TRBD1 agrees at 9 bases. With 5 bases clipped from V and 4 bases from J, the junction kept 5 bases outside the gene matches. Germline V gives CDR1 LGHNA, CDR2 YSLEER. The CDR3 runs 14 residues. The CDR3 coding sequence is TGCGCCAGCAGCGTACAGGGACAGGGCTATGGCTACACCTTC. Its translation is CASSVQGQGYGYTF.

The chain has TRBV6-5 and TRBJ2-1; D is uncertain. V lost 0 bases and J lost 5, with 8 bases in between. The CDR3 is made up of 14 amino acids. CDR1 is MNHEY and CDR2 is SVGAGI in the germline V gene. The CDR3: CASSYSTTHNEQFF. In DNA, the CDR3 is TGTGCCAGCAGTTACTCGACCACACACAATGAGCAGTTCTTC.

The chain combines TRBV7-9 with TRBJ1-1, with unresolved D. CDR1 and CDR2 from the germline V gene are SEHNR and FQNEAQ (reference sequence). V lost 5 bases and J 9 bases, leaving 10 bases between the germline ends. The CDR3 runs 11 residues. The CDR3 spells CASSTGQKAFF. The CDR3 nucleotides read TGTGCCAGCAGCACGGGCCAAAAAGCTTTCTTT. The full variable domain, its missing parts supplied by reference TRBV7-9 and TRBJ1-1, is DTGVSQNPRHKITKRGQNVTFRCDPISEHNRLYWYRQTLGQGPEFLTYFQNEAQLEKSRLLSDRFSAERPKGSFSTLEIQRTEQGDSAMYLCASSTGQKAFFGQGTRLTVV.

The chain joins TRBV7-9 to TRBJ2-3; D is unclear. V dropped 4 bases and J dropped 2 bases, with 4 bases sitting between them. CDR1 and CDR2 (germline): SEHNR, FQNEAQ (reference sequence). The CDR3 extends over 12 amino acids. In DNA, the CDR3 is TGTGCCAGCAGCTGGAACACAGATACGCAGTATTTT. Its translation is CASSWNTDTQYF.

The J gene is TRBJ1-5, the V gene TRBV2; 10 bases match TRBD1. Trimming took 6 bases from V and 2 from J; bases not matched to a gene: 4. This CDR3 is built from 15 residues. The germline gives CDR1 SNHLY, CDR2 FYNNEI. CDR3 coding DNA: TGTGCCAGCAGCGGACAGGGGGGCGGCAATCAGCCCCAGCATTTT. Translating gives CASSGQGGGNQPQHF.

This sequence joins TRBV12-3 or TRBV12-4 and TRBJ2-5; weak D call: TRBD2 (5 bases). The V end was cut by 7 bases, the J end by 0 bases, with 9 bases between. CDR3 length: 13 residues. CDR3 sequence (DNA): TGTGCCAGCACAGACTACAACCAAGAGACCCAGTACTTC. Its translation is CASTDYNQETQYF.

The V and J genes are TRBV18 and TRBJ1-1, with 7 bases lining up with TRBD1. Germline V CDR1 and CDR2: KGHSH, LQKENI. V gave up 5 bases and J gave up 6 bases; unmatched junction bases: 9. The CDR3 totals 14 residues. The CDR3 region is CASSTNTQGAEAFF. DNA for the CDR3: TGTGCCAGCTCAACAAACACCCAGGGGGCTGAAGCTTTCTTT.

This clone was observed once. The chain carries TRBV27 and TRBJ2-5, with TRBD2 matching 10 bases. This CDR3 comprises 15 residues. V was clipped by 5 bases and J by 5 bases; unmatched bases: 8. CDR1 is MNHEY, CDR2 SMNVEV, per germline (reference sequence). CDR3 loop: CASSLKRGGRETQYF. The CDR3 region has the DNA TGTGCCAGCAGTCTAAAGCGGGGGGGCCGGGAGACCCAGTACTTC.

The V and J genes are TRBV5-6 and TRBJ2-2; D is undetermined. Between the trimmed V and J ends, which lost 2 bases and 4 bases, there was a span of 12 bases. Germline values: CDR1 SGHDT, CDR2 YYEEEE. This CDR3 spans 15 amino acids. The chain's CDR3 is CASSLQLLGTGELFF. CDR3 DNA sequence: TGTGCCAGCAGCTTACAACTCTTGGGCACCGGGGAGCTGTTTTTT.

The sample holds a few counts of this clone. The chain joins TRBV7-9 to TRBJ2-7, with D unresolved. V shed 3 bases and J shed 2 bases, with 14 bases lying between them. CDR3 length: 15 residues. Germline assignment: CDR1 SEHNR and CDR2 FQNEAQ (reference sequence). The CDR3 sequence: CASSFSSGYPYEQYF. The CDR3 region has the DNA TGTGCCAGCAGCTTTTCCTCAGGTTATCCCTACGAGCAGTACTTC.

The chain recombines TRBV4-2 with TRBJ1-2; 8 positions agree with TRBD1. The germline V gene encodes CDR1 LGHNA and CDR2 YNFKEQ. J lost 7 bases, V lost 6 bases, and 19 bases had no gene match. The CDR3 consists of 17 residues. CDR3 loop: CASRPLLGRQGIGGYTF. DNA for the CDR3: TGTGCCAGCAGGCCCCTTTTGGGTCGACAGGGGATAGGTGGCTACACCTTC.

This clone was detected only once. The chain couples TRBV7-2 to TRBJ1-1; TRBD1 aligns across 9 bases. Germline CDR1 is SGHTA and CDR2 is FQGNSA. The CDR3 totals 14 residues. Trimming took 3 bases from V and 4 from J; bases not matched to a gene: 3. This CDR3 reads CASSFRDRVTEAFF. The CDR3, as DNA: TGTGCCAGCAGCTTCCGGGACAGGGTCACTGAAGCTTTCTTT.

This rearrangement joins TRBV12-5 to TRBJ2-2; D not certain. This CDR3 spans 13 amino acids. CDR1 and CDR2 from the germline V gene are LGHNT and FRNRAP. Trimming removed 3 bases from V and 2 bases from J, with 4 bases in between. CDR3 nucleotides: TGTGCTAGTGGTTTCCCCAACACCGGGGAGCTGTTTTTT. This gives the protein CASGFPNTGELFF.

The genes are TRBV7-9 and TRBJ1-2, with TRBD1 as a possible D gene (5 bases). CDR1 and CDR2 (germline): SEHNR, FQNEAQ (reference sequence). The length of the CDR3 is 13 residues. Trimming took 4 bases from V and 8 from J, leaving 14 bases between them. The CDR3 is CASSSQTHRGYTF. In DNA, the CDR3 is TGTGCCAGCAGCTCCCAAACGCACAGGGGCTACACCTTC.

CDR3 nucleotide sequence: TGTGCCAGCAGGGGCAACATGAACACTGAAGCTTTCTTT. Its translation: CASRGNMNTEAFF. The chain combines TRBV28 with TRBJ1-1, with D unresolved. There are 13 residues in the CDR3. Germline V gene sequence: CDR1 MDHEN, CDR2 SYDVKM. Trimming pared 6 bases from V and 0 bases from J, leaving 8 bases between.

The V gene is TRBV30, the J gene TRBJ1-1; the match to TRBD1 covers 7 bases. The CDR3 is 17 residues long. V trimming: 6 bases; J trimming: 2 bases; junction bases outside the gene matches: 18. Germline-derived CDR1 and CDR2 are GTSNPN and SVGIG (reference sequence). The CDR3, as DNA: TGTGCCTGCCGAGTGGGTTGGGACAGCAAATACAACACTGAAGCTTTCTTT. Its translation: CACRVGWDSKYNTEAFF.

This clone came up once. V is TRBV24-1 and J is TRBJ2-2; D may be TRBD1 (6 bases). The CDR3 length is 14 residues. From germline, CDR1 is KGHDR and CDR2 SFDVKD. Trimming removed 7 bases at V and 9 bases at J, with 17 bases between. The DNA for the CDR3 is TGTGCCACCAGCGACCGGGACACCGAGCGGGAGCTGTTTTTT. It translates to CATSDRDTERELFF.

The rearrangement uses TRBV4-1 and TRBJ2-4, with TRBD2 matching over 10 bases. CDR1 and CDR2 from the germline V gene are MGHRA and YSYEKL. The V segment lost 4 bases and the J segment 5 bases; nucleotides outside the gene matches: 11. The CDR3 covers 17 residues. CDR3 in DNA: TGCGCCAGCAGCCTAGGGCCAGCGGGGGGGACAGAAAACATTCAGTACTTC. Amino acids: CASSLGPAGGTENIQYF.

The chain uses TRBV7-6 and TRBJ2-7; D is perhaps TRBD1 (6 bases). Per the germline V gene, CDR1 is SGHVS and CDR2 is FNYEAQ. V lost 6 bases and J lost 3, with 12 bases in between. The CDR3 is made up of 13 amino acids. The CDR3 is CASSPLQGYEQYF. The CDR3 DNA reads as TGTGCCAGCAGTCCACTACAGGGCTACGAGCAGTACTTC.

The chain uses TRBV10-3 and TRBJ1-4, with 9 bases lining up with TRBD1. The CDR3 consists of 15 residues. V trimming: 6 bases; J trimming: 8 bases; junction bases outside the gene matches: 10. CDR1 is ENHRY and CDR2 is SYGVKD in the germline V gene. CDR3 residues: CAISQPGQGQEKLFF. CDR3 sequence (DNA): TGTGCCATCAGCCAACCGGGACAGGGTCAAGAAAAACTGTTTTTT.

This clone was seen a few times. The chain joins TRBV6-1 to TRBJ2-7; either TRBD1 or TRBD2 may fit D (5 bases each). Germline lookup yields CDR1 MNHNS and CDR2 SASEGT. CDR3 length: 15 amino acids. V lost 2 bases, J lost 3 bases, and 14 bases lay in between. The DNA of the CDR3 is TGTGCCAGCAGTGAAATTCTAGGGACCTTCTACGAGCAGTACTTC. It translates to CASSEILGTFYEQYF.

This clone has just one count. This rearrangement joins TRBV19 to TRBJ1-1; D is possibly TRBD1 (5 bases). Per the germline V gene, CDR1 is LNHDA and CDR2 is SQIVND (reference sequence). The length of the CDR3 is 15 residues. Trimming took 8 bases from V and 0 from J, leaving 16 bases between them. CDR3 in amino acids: CASSYSGPLNTEAFF. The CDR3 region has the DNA TGTGCCAGTTCCTATTCAGGGCCTCTGAACACTGAAGCTTTCTTT.